Following are 25 T cell receptor beta chains from one sample sequenced in a study of early T cells in non-severe SARS-CoV-2 infection. TCRdb passed the 5' RACE reads through MiXCR, listing each CDR3 protein once. The profile covers some 49,000 distinct CDR3 sequences, with 3.5% to 5% appearing a single time and 6% taken by the ten largest. Sequencing was performed on whole blood. Every receptor here comes from an adult who was a healthcare worker with PCR-confirmed SARS-CoV-2 infection or an uninfected control (not recorded which).

This clonotype was seen at least ten times. The V call is TRBV24-1, the J call TRBJ1-1, with no clear D. The V end lost 2 bases, the J end lost 4 bases, and 7 bases lay between the germline ends. Per the germline V gene, CDR1 is KGHDR and CDR2 is SFDVKD. The CDR3 consists of 13 residues. The CDR3 is CATSDYGSTEAFF. The CDR3 nucleotides are TGTGCCACCAGTGATTACGGGAGCACTGAAGCTTTCTTT.

This clonotype was picked up many times. V gene TRBV27 combines with J gene TRBJ2-7; possibly TRBD1 or TRBD2 for D (5 bases each). Germline CDR1 MNHEY, CDR2 SMNVEV (reference sequence). V was trimmed by 6 bases and J by 4 bases, leaving 16 bases between them. The CDR3 is made up of 14 amino acids. CDR3 sequence: CASSPGAVGYEQYF. The CDR3 DNA sequence: TGTGCCAGCAGCCCCGGGGCAGTTGGGTACGAGCAGTACTTC.

At least ten counts were recorded for this clonotype. V usage is TRBV10-3 and J usage is TRBJ2-3; D is uncertain. V dropped 6 bases and J dropped 2 bases, with 6 bases sitting between them. The CDR3 has 12 amino acids. Germline V gene lookup returns CDR1 ENHRY and CDR2 SYGVKD. The CDR3: CAIRSNTDTQYF. In DNA form, the CDR3 reads TGTGCCATCAGATCTAACACAGATACGCAGTATTTT.

This clonotype was recorded at least ten times. The genes are TRBV7-9 and TRBJ2-5; TRBD1 aligns across 8 bases. The CDR3 is 13 amino acids. V trimming: 2 bases; J trimming: 8 bases; junction bases outside the gene matches: 4. Germline V gene lookup returns CDR1 SEHNR and CDR2 FQNEAQ (reference sequence). CDR3 sequence: CASSLSDRETQYF. CDR3 sequence (DNA): TGTGCCAGCAGCTTATCGGACAGGGAAACCCAGTACTTC. Full variable domain (missing parts from reference TRBV7-9 and TRBJ2-5): DTGVSQNPRHKITKRGQNVTFRCDPISEHNRLYWYRQTLGQGPEFLTYFQNEAQLEKSRLLSDRFSAERPKGSFSTLEIQRTEQGDSAMYLCASSLSDRETQYFGPGTRLLVL.

This clonotype was observed many times. The chain has TRBV20-1 and TRBJ2-3, with unresolved D. CDR3 size: 11 residues. Germline V CDR1 and CDR2: DFQATT, SNEGSKA (reference sequence). The germline V and J ends were trimmed by 0 bases and 6 bases, with 4 bases remaining between them. CDR3 protein: CSARDWDTQYF. The CDR3 region has the DNA TGCAGTGCTAGAGATTGGGATACGCAGTATTTT.

This clonotype was picked up many times. This chain links TRBV2 with TRBJ2-1; 7 bases fit TRBD1. After removal of 8 bases from V and 7 bases from J, the junction contained 5 bases not matched to a gene. This CDR3 is built from 12 residues. Germline CDR1 SNHLY, CDR2 FYNNEI. Written as DNA, the CDR3 is TGTGCCAGCTCGCGACAGGGAAATGAGCAGTTCTTC. This codes for CASSRQGNEQFF.

There are many counts of this clonotype. The chain recombines TRBV28 with TRBJ1-1; D is perhaps TRBD1 (5 bases). The CDR3 runs 14 residues. Trimming removed 5 bases from V and 1 base from J, with 11 bases in between. Germline V lookup: CDR1 MDHEN, CDR2 SYDVKM. The DNA of the CDR3 is TGTGCCAGCAGTGCATACCAGGGGAACACTGAAGCTTTCTTT. This encodes CASSAYQGNTEAFF.

This clonotype occurred many times. The rearrangement links TRBV11-2 to TRBJ1-4; no reliable D call. The CDR3 is made up of 18 amino acids. Deletions cut 2 bases from V and 3 bases from J, with 19 bases between. The germline gives CDR1 SGHAT, CDR2 FQNNGV. CDR3 sequence (DNA): TGTGCCAGCAGCTTAAGACCCGGGCCGAGGTTTGCTAATGAAAAACTGTTTTTT. It specifies CASSLRPGPRFANEKLFF. Full variable domain (rest looked up from reference TRBV11-2 and TRBJ1-4): EAGVAQSPRYKIIEKRQSVAFWCNPISGHATLYWYQQILGQGPKLLIQFQNNGVVDDSQLPKDRFSAERLKGVDSTLKIQPAKLEDSAVYLCASSLRPGPRFANEKLFFGSGTQLSVL.

In this sample, this clonotype turned up many times. The chain combines TRBV7-3 with TRBJ2-3; D tentatively reads TRBD1 or TRBD2 (6 bases each). The germline V and J ends were trimmed by 4 bases and 2 bases, with 37 bases remaining between them. This CDR3 comprises 23 residues. Germline values: CDR1 SGHTA, CDR2 FQGTGA. In nucleotides, the CDR3 is TGTGCCAGCAGCTCCTTACAAGGACAGAAAATTCCGGGACTCACTCGACACACAGATACGCAGTATTTT. Translated: CASSSLQGQKIPGLTRHTDTQYF. Combining the CDR3 with reference TRBV7-3 and TRBJ2-3 gives the whole variable domain GAGVSQTPSNKVTEKGKYVELRCDPISGHTALYWYRQSLGQGPEFLIYFQGTGAADDSGLPNDRFFAVRPEGSVSTLKIQRTERGDSAVYLCASSSLQGQKIPGLTRHTDTQYFGPGTRLTVL.

This clonotype has more than one count but fewer than ten. The rearrangement uses TRBV7-2 and TRBJ2-3; TRBD2 is a possible D gene (5 bases). The CDR3 loop spans 14 amino acids. Germline CDR1 is SGHTA and CDR2 is FQGNSA. V shed 5 bases and J shed 1 base, with 10 bases lying between them. This CDR3 reads CASSPGLGTDTQYF. The CDR3, as DNA: TGTGCCAGCAGCCCCGGACTCGGCACAGATACGCAGTATTTT. The whole variable domain, remainder taken from reference TRBV7-2 and TRBJ2-3, is GAGVSQSPSNKVTEKGKDVELRCDPISGHTALYWYRQSLGQGLEFLIYFQGNSAPDKSGLPSDRFSAERTGGSVSTLTIQRTQQEDSAVYLCASSPGLGTDTQYFGPGTRLTVL.

V usage is TRBV4-3 and J usage is TRBJ2-1; D gene uncertain. This CDR3 spans 16 amino acids. V was shortened by 0 bases and J by 9 bases, with 18 bases between the two germline ends. Looked up from germline, CDR1 is LGHNA and CDR2 is YSLEER. CDR3: CASSQDRWLPRVEQFF. The CDR3 coding sequence is TGCGCCAGCAGCCAAGATAGGTGGCTTCCCCGGGTTGAGCAGTTCTTC.

J is TRBJ2-1 and V is TRBV6-5; 7 bases map to TRBD2. This CDR3 has 14 residues. V lost 6 bases and J lost 6; bases outside the gene matches: 8. The germline CDR1 and CDR2 sequences are MNHEY and SVGAGI. The CDR3 coding sequence is TGTGCCAGCAGCCGAACTAGCGCGATCAATGAGCAGTTCTTC. The encoded protein is CASSRTSAINEQFF.

In its sample, this clonotype was seen many times. CDR3 nucleotides: TGTGCCAGCTCACCAACGGACAGTTCACACTATGGCTACACCTTC. Its protein is CASSPTDSSHYGYTF. This sequence joins TRBV18 and TRBJ1-2, with D possibly matching TRBD1 (6 bases). V was clipped by 2 bases and J by 3 bases, with 13 bases between them. The germline V gene encodes CDR1 KGHSH and CDR2 LQKENI. CDR3 length: 15 amino acids.

This clonotype was seen many times. The chain uses TRBV20-1 and TRBJ1-2; possible D gene TRBD1, 6 bases. Trimming shortened V by 1 base and J by 8 bases, and 17 bases separated the two germline ends. The CDR3 sequence is 14 residues long. CDR1 and CDR2 from the germline V gene are DFQATT and SNEGSKA (reference sequence). In nucleotides, the CDR3 is TGCAGTGCTAGAGTCTCTGCGAGGGGGAAAGGCTACACCTTC. Protein product: CSARVSARGKGYTF.

This clonotype was counted ten times or more. This chain uses TRBV3-1 with TRBJ2-1; TRBD2 matches at 7 bases. Unmatched junction bases numbered 11, after V lost 6 bases and J lost 6 bases. The CDR3 loop spans 15 amino acids. The V gene's germline CDR1 is LGHDT and CDR2 YNNKEL (reference sequence). CDR3 nucleotides: TGTGCCAGCAGTTTAGCGGGCGCGGCGCTCAATGAGCAGTTCTTC. It encodes CASSLAGAALNEQFF.

This sequence joins TRBV5-6 and TRBJ2-2, with D unresolved. The length of the CDR3 is 14 residues. Trimming cost V 4 bases and J 5 bases, with 12 bases left between them. Germline loops: CDR1 SGHDT, CDR2 YYEEEE. CDR3 loop: CASSHPVVTGELFF. CDR3 DNA: TGTGCCAGCAGCCACCCAGTGGTAACCGGGGAGCTGTTTTTT.

The rearrangement links TRBV4-3 to TRBJ2-3; D possibly uses TRBD1 or TRBD2 (6 bases each). The germline V gene has CDR1 LGHNA and CDR2 YSLEER. V lost 0 bases and J lost 1, with 17 bases in between. CDR3 length equals 18 residues. In DNA, the CDR3 is TGCGCCAGCAGCCAAGATAAGGGGACTGGGACACGCACAGATACGCAGTATTTT. This gives the protein CASSQDKGTGTRTDTQYF.

In its sample, this clonotype was seen many times. The V call is TRBV2, the J call TRBJ2-7; TRBD1 matches at 7 bases. The CDR3 covers 16 residues. The germline CDR1 and CDR2 sequences are SNHLY and FYNNEI. V shed 6 bases and J 0 bases; nucleotides not matched to a gene: 11. The CDR3 DNA is TGTGCCAGCAGCAGTTACAGGGGCGCCTTCTCCTACGAGCAGTACTTC. This codes for CASSSYRGAFSYEQYF. Full variable domain (missing parts from reference TRBV2 and TRBJ2-7): EPEVTQTPSHQVTQMGQEVILRCVPISNHLYFYWYRQILGQKVEFLVSFYNNEISEKSEIFDDQFSVERPDGSNFTLKIRSTKLEDSAMYFCASSSYRGAFSYEQYFGPGTRLTVT.

Notes on this clonotype: A much more abundant neighbour one base away suggests this may be a read error. Here the CDR3 reads CASSIKGVGANVLTF. As DNA, the CDR3 is TGTGCCAGTAGTATAAAGGGGGTTGGGGCCAACGTCCTGACTTTC. The gene calls are TRBV19 and TRBJ2-6; D possibly corresponds to TRBD1 (6 bases). The CDR3 spans 15 residues. V lost 2 bases to trimming and J lost 3 bases, with 8 bases between them. Germline assignment: CDR1 LNHDA and CDR2 SQIVND (reference sequence).

This chain links TRBV7-3 with TRBJ1-6, with a weak D call TRBD1 (5 bases). There are 16 residues in the CDR3. V was cut by 1 base and J by 9 bases, with 16 bases left in between. Germline V gives CDR1 SGHTA, CDR2 FQGTGA. The CDR3 spells CASSLRPQGDGSPLHF. The CDR3 nucleotides read TGTGCCAGCAGCTTAAGACCCCAGGGTGACGGTTCACCCCTCCACTTT.

The chain employs TRBV29-1 and TRBJ1-1; possibly TRBD1 for D (6 bases). V shed 5 bases and J shed 2 bases, with 18 bases lying between them. The CDR3 is 15 amino acids. Germline V gene sequence: CDR1 SQVTM, CDR2 ANQGSEA. In nucleotides, the CDR3 is TGCAGCGTTCTGGGGGGACAATTCGGAAACACTGAAGCTTTCTTT. It codes for CSVLGGQFGNTEAFF.

This clonotype is medium-sized in the sample. This chain connects TRBV6-5 to TRBJ2-1, with D perhaps assigned TRBD1 or TRBD2 (5 bases each). In germline, CDR1 is MNHEY, CDR2 SVGAGI. The CDR3 is made up of 13 amino acids. The V end lost 8 bases, the J end lost 4 bases, and 12 bases lay between the germline ends. CDR3 in amino acids: CASGQGAYNEQFF. Written as DNA, the CDR3 is TGTGCCAGCGGTCAGGGAGCTTACAATGAGCAGTTCTTC.

Many counts were recorded for this clonotype. V usage is TRBV7-9 and J usage is TRBJ1-4; D unclear. The CDR3 runs 12 residues. CDR1 is SEHNR and CDR2 is FQNEAQ in the germline V gene (reference sequence). Trimming took 2 bases from V and 7 from J, leaving 5 bases between them. CDR3 sequence (DNA): TGTGCCAGCAGCTTAAGCGGTGAAAAACTGTTTTTT. This encodes CASSLSGEKLFF.

This clonotype has more than one count but fewer than ten. The rearrangement joins TRBV10-3 to TRBJ1-1; D gene uncertain. Trimming removed 10 bases from V and 5 bases from J, with 17 bases in between. CDR3 length equals 13 residues. From germline, CDR1 is ENHRY and CDR2 SYGVKD. This CDR3 is CASSRSPGTEAFF. CDR3 coding DNA: TGTGCCAGCTCACGGAGCCCGGGGACTGAAGCTTTCTTT.

This clonotype has a count of ten or more. This chain links TRBV24-1 with TRBJ2-2; D not resolved. Trimming left V 0 bases short and J 8 bases short, with 15 bases between. This CDR3 contains 16 residues. The germline V gene encodes CDR1 KGHDR and CDR2 SFDVKD. In DNA form, the CDR3 reads TGTGCCACCAGTGATTTGTTCGGGCCAACCCGTGGGGAGCTGTTTTTT. Its protein product is CATSDLFGPTRGELFF.